The rows below give T cell receptor beta chains drawn from one sample of a study of blood T cells in healthy people across ages. Each CDR3 protein gets one entry after TCRdb re-called the 5' RACE reads with MiXCR. This table has around 1,500,000 distinct CDR3 sequences, roughly 27% appearing once. The sequenced material came from blood. The receptors shown here come from a woman in her 30s in good health. Each CDR3 is given with its conserved first and last residue. The order of the fields is clone size, J gene, V gene, CDR3 length, D gene, CDR3 protein, CDR3 DNA. The D gene is left open where the match is weak. The size entry is marked missing in some rows and otherwise reads once, few, many or a size class.

size: NA; J: TRBJ2-3; V: TRBV7-9; length: 16; D: TRBD1; CDR3: CASSPTSGTGTDTQYF; DNA: TGTGCCAGCAGCCCCACCTCCGGGACAGGCACAGATACGCAGTATTTT
size: NA; J: TRBJ1-1; V: TRBV5-1; length: 14; D: TRBD1; CDR3: CASKRTGGNTEAFF; DNA: TGCGCCAGCAAACGGACAGGAGGGAACACTGAAGCTTTCTTT
size: NA; J: TRBJ2-7; V: TRBV9; length: 14; D: NA; CDR3: CTSSRTSGEYEQYF; DNA: TGTACCAGCAGCCGCACTTCGGGGGAATACGAGCAGTACTTC
size: few; J: TRBJ2-3; V: TRBV28; length: 14; D: NA; CDR3: CASSWTESTDTQYF; DNA: TGTGCCAGCAGTTGGACAGAAAGCACAGATACGCAGTATTTT
size: NA; J: TRBJ2-4; V: TRBV7-9; length: 15; D: NA; CDR3: CASSLARGSLDEQYF; DNA: TGTGCCAGCAGCTTAGCGCGTGGCAGCTTGGATGAGCAGTACTTC
size: NA; J: TRBJ2-3; V: TRBV4-3; length: 14; D: TRBD2; CDR3: CVSSPLGGSDTQYF; DNA: TGCGTCAGCAGCCCTCTCGGGGGGTCAGATACGCAGTATTTT
size: NA; J: TRBJ2-1; V: TRBV29-1; length: 15; D: TRBD1; CDR3: CSVVVRDRVYNEQFF; DNA: TGCAGCGTCGTAGTCCGGGACAGGGTCTACAATGAGCAGTTCTTC
size: many; J: TRBJ2-7; V: TRBV12-3/TRBV12-4; length: 15; D: TRBD2; CDR3: CASSLSGASSYEQYF; DNA: TGTGCCAGCAGTCTTAGCGGGGCAAGCTCCTACGAGCAGTACTTC
size: few; J: TRBJ2-5; V: TRBV5-1; length: 16; D: NA; CDR3: CASSSLLSGVGETQYF; DNA: TGCGCCAGCAGCTCACTGTTGTCGGGGGTTGGGGAGACCCAGTACTTC
size: few; J: TRBJ1-1; V: TRBV11-3; length: 15; D: NA; CDR3: CASSLTASAGTEAFF; DNA: TGTGCCAGCAGCTTAACCGCGTCGGCGGGCACTGAAGCTTTCTTT
size: few; J: TRBJ2-7; V: TRBV3-1; length: 14; D: TRBD1; CDR3: CASSQRGQTPEQYF; DNA: TGTGCCAGCAGCCAAAGGGGACAGACACCCGAGCAGTACTTC
size: NA; J: TRBJ2-1; V: TRBV7-6; length: 15; D: NA; CDR3: CASSPQETPYNEQFF; DNA: TGTGCCAGCAGCCCCCAAGAGACGCCCTACAATGAGCAGTTCTTC
size: many; J: TRBJ2-7; V: TRBV2; length: 14; D: NA; CDR3: CASSEGSLDYEQYF; DNA: TGTGCCAGCAGTGAGGGAAGCTTGGACTACGAGCAGTACTTC
size: few; J: TRBJ2-4; V: TRBV28; length: 17; D: NA; CDR3: CASSSNPVRLAKNIQYF; DNA: TGTGCCAGCAGTTCCAACCCCGTTCGGCTGGCCAAAAACATTCAGTACTTC
size: NA; J: TRBJ2-7; V: TRBV7-9; length: 13; D: NA; CDR3: CASSPGFYYEQYF; DNA: TGTGCCAGCAGCCCCGGGTTTTACTACGAGCAGTACTTC
size: many; J: TRBJ1-2; V: TRBV6-6; length: 15; D: NA; CDR3: CASSYRAGANYGYTF; DNA: TGTGCCAGCAGTTATAGGGCCGGTGCTAACTATGGCTACACCTTC
size: few; J: TRBJ1-2; V: TRBV5-1; length: 15; D: TRBD1; CDR3: CASSSGGQGGYGYTF; DNA: TGCGCCAGCAGCTCGGGAGGACAGGGGGGCTATGGCTACACCTTC
size: few; J: TRBJ1-4; V: TRBV20-1; length: 13; D: NA; CDR3: CSAYPGGPQPLFF; DNA: TGCAGTGCTTACCCCGGGGGGCCCCAGCCGTTGTTTTTT
size: NA; J: TRBJ2-5; V: TRBV5-6; length: 16; D: NA; CDR3: CASSFGFPGPQETQYF; DNA: TGTGCCAGCAGCTTTGGGTTCCCAGGGCCTCAAGAGACCCAGTACTTC
size: NA; J: TRBJ2-1; V: TRBV5-1; length: 15; D: TRBD2; CDR3: CASSLEGTKGDEQFF; DNA: TGCGCCAGCAGTTTGGAAGGGACTAAAGGGGATGAGCAGTTCTTC
size: NA; J: TRBJ2-3; V: TRBV10-3; length: 16; D: NA; CDR3: CAISEPNQLGTDTQYF; DNA: TGTGCCATCAGTGAGCCAAACCAGCTAGGGACCGATACGCAGTATTTT
size: few; J: TRBJ2-2; V: TRBV10-2; length: 16; D: TRBD1; CDR3: CASSESQTGSTGELFF; DNA: TGCGCCAGCAGTGAGTCTCAGACAGGGTCCACCGGGGAGCTGTTTTTT